This TCR beta chain appears in the sequencing data of a study of blood T cell repertoires in COVID-19. Across the whole study: The United States, Italy and Spain were the sources of the acute and convalescent COVID-19 samples. Nucleic acid was either cDNA or gDNA, and it came from T cells, B-cell-depleted T cells, or PBMCs.

TCRdb's table, derived via immunoSEQ multiplex PCR, lists solely in-frame clones and lacks some. This repertoire shows roughly 500,000 clones, around 87% found once; its top ten account for about 1.7%. The TCR sequence derives from a woman in her forties who had recovered from COVID-19. The source material was PBMCs or T cells enriched from blood (not recorded which).

The DNA of the CDR3 is TGTGCCAGCACCAGAAACGGGAGGGCGGGAGAGACCCAGTACTTC. Its translation is CASTRNGRAGETQYF. The chain combines TRBV11-2 with TRBJ2-5; 8 nucleotides match TRBD2. CDR3 length equals 15 residues. Germline-derived CDR1 and CDR2 are SGHAT and FQNNGV. With V trimmed by 7 bases and J by 4 bases, 11 bases remained unmatched.